Given below is one TCR beta chain in context. This clonotype came up a few times. The specificity of this receptor is unknown. No qualities accompany the bases; no much larger clone lies one base away. The sample belongs to a study of T-cell memory formation after mild COVID-19 (dated by TCRdb to the early 2020s). General notes on the study: TCR sequence clusters from the two donors were found to be largely donor specific. Longitudinal TCRalpha and TCRbeta repertoire sequencing tracked T-cell clones expanding and contracting after mild COVID-19 in two donors. The cohort comprised two young, previously healthy adult volunteers, one female and one male. Paper-wide results and their limitations: Whether the second-wave clones peaking on day 37 were SARS-CoV-2 specific was not confirmed. Contracting CD4+ clones turned up mainly in the CM and EM memory subsets, whereas EMRA was where CD8+ clones were enriched. Only two mild cases were covered by the study, and larger cohorts that include severe cases with pre-infection samples were considered necessary. Balanced CD4/CD8 phenotypes were observed for clones contracting from day 15 to 85, whereas a bias towards CD4+ was observed for a second wave of clones expanding from day 15 to 37. The detection of some responding clones in pre-infection memory suggests that pre-existing cross-reactive memory T cells joined the SARS-CoV-2 response.

V and J lose 1 base and 9 bases, and a span of 13 bases separates them. Based on the germline V gene, the CDR1 and CDR2 sequences are MGHRA and YSYEKL. The CDR3 spans 15 residues, from the cysteine through the phenylalanine. Only the CDR3 part of the read is kept: 45 bases, read in frame from the first base. Instrument on record: Illumina NovaSeq 6000. TCRalpha and TCRbeta cDNA libraries were constructed by 5'RACE with constant-segment primers, with sample barcodes and unique molecular identifiers being introduced. Trizol reagent was used to extract RNA from every sample. Libraries were amplified in two PCR steps, with a second sample barcode and Illumina TruSeq adapters added in the second step. Sequencing of the libraries was done on an Illumina NovaSeq, producing 2 x 150 bp paired-end reads. The paper's data handling went like this. Demultiplexing of reads and collapsing into UMI-guided consensus sequences were performed with migec v1.2.7. Using mixcr v2.1.11, the UMI consensuses were aligned to TRA and TRB V and J templates and assembled into clonotypes. Expanded or contracted clonotypes were those called significant by both edgeR and NoisET, with noise models trained on biological replicates. For edgeR calls, the thresholds were a false discovery rate-adjusted p below 0.01 and a log2 fold-change of 1. As an exploratory analysis of dynamics, PCA with hierarchical clustering was applied to max-normalized trajectories of the 1000 most abundant clonotypes. Each responding clone was given a CD4 or CD8 phenotype based on the CD4+ and CD8+ repertoires, which had been sequenced separately. In TCRdb, the public reads were trimmed at Q25 with fastp and aligned with MiXCR, with productive beta chains retained. Every distinct CDR3 protein forms one entry, paired with its most common genes and DNA. The V and J calls were not made by the authors but by TCRdb's processing. Counted in this sample were roughly 120,000 distinct CDR3 sequences; 20% to 25% of them appeared once. The ten largest clones represent about 42% of the sample.

PBMCs were isolated by Ficoll-Paque density gradient centrifugation. Here the chain combines TRBV4-1 and TRBJ2-6, with the D gene call left open. The sequence was collected from a man between 18 and 29 years old who had mild COVID-19 (a few samples of this study predate the infection). The sample titles of this study are shuffled in the database, so cell type and time point are left out; the donor was told from shared clones. Material for sequencing was PBMCs or a T cell subset sorted from them (not recorded which). The sequence in DNA is TGCGCCAGCAGCCAAGTGGGGAACTTGGGCAACGTCCTGACTTTC. This is translated as CASSQVGNLGNVLTF.